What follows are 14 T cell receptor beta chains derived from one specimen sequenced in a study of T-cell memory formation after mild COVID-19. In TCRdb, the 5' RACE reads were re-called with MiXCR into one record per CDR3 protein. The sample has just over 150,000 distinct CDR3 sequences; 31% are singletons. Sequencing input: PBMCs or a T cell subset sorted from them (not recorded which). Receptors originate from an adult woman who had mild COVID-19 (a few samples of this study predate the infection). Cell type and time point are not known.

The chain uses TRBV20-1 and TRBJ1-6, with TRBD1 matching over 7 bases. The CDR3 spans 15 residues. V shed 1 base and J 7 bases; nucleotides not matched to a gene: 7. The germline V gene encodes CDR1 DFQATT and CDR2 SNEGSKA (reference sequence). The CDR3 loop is CSARGSDRLNSPLHF. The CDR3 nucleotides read TGCAGTGCTAGAGGGTCGGACAGGTTAAATTCACCCCTCCACTTT.

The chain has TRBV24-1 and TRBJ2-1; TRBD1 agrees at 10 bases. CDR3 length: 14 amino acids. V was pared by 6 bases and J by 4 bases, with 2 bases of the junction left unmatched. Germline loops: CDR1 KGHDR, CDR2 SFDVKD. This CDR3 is CATSPGQGYNEQFF. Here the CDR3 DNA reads TGTGCCACCAGTCCGGGACAGGGGTACAATGAGCAGTTCTTC.

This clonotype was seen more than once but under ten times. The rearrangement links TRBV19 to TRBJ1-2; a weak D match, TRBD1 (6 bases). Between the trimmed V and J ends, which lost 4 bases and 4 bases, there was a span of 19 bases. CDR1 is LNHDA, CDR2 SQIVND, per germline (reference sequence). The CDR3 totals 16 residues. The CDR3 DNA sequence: TGTGCCAGTAGTACCTCCTATCTGACAGGTTTCTATGGCTACACCTTC. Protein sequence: CASSTSYLTGFYGYTF.

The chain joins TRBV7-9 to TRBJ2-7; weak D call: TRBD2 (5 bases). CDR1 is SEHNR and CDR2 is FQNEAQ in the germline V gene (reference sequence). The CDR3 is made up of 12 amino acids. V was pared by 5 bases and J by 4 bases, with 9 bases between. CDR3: CASSTGLYEQYF. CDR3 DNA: TGTGCCAGCAGCACTGGACTGTACGAGCAGTACTTC.

This chain's CDR3 is CASSQDAGLTPYGYTF. CDR3 DNA sequence: TGCGCCAGCAGCCAAGATGCGGGACTCACGCCCTATGGCTACACCTTC. J is TRBJ1-2 and V is TRBV4-1; D perhaps matches TRBD1 (5 bases). The CDR3 is 16 amino acids. CDR1 MGHRA and CDR2 YSYEKL come from the germline V gene. Trimming cost V 0 bases and J 4 bases, with 15 bases left between them.

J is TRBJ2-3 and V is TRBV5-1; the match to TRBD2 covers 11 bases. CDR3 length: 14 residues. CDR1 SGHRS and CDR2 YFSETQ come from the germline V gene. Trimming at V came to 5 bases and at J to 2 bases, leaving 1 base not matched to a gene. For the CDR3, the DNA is TGCGCCAGCAGACTAGCGGGGGTCACAGATACGCAGTATTTT. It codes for CASRLAGVTDTQYF.

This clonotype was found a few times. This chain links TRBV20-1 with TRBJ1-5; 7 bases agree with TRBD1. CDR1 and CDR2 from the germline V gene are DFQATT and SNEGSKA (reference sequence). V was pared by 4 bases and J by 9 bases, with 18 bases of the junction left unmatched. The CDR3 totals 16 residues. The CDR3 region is CSAIPGQASAQRPQHF. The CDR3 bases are TGCAGTGCTATCCCCGGACAGGCGTCCGCCCAAAGGCCCCAGCATTTT.

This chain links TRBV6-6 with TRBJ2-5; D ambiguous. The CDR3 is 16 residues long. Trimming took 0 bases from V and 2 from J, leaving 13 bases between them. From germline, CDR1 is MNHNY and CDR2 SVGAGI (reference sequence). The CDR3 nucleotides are TGTGCCAGCAGTTACTCTGGTTCTGCAGGACAAGAGACCCAGTACTTC. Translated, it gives CASSYSGSAGQETQYF.

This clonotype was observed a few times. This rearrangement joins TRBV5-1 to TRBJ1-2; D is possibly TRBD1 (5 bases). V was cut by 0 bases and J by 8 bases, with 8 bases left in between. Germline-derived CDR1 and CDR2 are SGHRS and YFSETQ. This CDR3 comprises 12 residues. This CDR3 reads CASSLVDSGYTF. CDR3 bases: TGCGCCAGCAGCTTGGTTGACAGCGGCTACACCTTC.

CDR3 DNA sequence: TGTGCCAGCAGCGAGTTCGGACTAGCGGGTGATCAAGAGACCCAGTACTTC. Translation gives CASSEFGLAGDQETQYF. The chain joins TRBV5-6 to TRBJ2-5; 11 nucleotides match TRBD2. Germline loops: CDR1 SGHDT, CDR2 YYEEEE. V gave up 4 bases and J gave up 2 bases; unmatched junction bases: 10. This CDR3 spans 17 amino acids.

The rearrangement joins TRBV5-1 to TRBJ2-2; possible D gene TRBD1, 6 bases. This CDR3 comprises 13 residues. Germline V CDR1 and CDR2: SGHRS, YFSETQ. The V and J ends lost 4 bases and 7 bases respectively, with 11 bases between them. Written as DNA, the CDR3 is TGCGCCAGCAGCCCCAGGGGCGGCGGGGAGCTGTTTTTT. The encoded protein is CASSPRGGGELFF. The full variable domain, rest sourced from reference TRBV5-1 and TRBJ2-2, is KAGVTQTPRYLIKTRGQQVTLSCSPISGHRSVSWYQQTPGQGLQFLFEYFSETQRNKGNFPGRFSGRQFSNSRSEMNVSTLELGDSALYLCASSPRGGGELFFGEGSRLTVL.

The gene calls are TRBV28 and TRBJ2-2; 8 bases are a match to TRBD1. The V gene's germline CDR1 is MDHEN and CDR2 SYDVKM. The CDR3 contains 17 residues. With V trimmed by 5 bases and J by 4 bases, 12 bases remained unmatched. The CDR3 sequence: CASSPSVADRVTGELFF. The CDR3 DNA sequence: TGTGCCAGCAGTCCCAGCGTAGCGGACAGGGTCACCGGGGAGCTGTTTTTT.

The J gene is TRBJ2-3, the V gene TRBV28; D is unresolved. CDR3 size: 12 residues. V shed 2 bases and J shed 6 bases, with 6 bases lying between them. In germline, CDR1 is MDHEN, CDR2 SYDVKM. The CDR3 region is CASSLHGDTQYF. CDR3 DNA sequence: TGTGCCAGCAGTTTACACGGGGATACGCAGTATTTT.

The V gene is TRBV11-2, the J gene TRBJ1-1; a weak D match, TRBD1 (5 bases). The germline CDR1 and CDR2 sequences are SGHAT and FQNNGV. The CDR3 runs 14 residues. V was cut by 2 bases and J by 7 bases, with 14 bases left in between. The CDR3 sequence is CASSLKGGAGEAFF. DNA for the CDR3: TGTGCCAGCAGCTTAAAGGGAGGGGCAGGTGAAGCTTTCTTT. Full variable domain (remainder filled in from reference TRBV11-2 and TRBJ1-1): EAGVAQSPRYKIIEKRQSVAFWCNPISGHATLYWYQQILGQGPKLLIQFQNNGVVDDSQLPKDRFSAERLKGVDSTLKIQPAKLEDSAVYLCASSLKGGAGEAFFGQGTRLTVV.